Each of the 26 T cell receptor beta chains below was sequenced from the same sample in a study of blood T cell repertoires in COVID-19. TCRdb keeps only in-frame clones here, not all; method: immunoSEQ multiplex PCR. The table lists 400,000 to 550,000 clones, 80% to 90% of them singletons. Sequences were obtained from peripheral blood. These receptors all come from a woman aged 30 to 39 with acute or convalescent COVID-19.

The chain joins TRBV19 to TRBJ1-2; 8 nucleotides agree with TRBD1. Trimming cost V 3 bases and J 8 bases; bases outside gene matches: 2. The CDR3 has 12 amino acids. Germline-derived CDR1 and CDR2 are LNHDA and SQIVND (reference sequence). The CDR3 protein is CASSIGTGGYTF. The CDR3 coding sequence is TGTGCCAGTAGTATTGGGACAGGAGGCTACACCTTC.

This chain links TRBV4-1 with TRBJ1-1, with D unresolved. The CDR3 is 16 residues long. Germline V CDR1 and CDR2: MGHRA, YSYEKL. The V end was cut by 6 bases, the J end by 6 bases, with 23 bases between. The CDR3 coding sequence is TGCGCCAGCAGGCAAACAATTACCCCGAGGGCGCCTGAAGCTTTCTTT. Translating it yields CASRQTITPRAPEAFF.

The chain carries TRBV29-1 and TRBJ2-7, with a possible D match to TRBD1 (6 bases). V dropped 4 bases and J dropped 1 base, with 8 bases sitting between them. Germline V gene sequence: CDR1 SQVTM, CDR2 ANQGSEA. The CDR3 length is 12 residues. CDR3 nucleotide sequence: TGCAGCGTTGGGGGGCAGTCCTACGAGCAGTACTTC. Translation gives CSVGGQSYEQYF.

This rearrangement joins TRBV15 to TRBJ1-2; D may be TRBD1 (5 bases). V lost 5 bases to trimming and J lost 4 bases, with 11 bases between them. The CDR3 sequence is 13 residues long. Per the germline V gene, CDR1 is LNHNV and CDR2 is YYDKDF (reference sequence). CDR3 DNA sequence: TGTGCCACCAGCGGTGGGGCCAGCTATGGCTACACCTTC. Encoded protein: CATSGGASYGYTF.

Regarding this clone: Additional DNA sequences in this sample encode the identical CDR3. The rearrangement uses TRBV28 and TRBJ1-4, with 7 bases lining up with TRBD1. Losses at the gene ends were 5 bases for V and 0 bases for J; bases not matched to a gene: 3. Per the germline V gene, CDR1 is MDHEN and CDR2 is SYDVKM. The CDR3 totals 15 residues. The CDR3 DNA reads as TGTGCCAGCAGTCCAGGGGGAGCAACTAATGAAAAACTGTTTTTT. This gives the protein CASSPGGATNEKLFF.

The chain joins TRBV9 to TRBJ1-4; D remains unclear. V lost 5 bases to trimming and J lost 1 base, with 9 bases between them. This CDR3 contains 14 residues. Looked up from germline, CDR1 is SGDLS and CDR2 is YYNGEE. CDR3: CASRNVETNEKLFF. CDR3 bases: TGTGCCAGCAGAAATGTAGAAACTAATGAAAAACTGTTTTTT.

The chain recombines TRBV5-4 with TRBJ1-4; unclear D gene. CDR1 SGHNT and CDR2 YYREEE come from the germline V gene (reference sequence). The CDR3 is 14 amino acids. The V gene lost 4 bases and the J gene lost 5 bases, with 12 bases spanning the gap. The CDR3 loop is CASSVRQNNEKLFF. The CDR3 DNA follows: TGTGCCAGCAGCGTGCGGCAAAACAATGAAAAACTGTTTTTT.

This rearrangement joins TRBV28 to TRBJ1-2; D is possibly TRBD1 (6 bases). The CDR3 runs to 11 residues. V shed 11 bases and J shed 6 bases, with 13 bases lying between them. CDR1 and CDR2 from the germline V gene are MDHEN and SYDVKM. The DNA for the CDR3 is TGTGCCGGGGGCGGAAGTCATGGCTACACCTTC. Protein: CAGGGSHGYTF.

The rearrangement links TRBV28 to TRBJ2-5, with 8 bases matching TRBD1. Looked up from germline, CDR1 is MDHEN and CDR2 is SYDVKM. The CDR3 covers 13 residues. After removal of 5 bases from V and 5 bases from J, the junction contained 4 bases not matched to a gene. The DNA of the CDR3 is TGTGCCAGCAGTACCAGGGGGCCGGAGACCCAGTACTTC. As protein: CASSTRGPETQYF.

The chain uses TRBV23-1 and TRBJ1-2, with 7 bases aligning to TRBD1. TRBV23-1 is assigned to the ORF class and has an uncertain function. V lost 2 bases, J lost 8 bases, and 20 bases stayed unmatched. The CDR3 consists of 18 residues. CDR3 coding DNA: TGCGCCAGCAGTCAACCCAACAGGGGAATTGTCCGAGAAGGCGGCTACACCTTC. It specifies CASSQPNRGIVREGGYTF.

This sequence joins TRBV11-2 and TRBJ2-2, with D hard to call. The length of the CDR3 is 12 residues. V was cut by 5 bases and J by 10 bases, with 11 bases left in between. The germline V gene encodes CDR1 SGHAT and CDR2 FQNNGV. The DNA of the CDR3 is TGTGCCAGCAGCCGTTTGAGAGAGGAGCTGTTTTTT. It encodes CASSRLREELFF.

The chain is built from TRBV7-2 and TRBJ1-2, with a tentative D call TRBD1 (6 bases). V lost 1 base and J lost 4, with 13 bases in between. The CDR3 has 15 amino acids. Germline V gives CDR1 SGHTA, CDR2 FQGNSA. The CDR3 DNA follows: TGTGCCAGCAGCTTAGACTCAACAGGGACCTATGGCTACACCTTC. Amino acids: CASSLDSTGTYGYTF.

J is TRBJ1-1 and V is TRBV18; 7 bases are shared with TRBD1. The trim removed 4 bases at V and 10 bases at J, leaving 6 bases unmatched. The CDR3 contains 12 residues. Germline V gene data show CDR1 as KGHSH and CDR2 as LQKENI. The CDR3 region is CASSRDRDGAFF. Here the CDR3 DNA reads TGTGCCAGCTCACGAGACAGGGACGGAGCTTTCTTT.

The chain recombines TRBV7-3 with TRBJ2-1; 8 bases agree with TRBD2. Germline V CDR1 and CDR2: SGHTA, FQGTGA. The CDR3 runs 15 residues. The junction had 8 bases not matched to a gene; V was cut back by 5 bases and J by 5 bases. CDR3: CASSALAGTHNEQFF. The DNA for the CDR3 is TGTGCCAGCAGCGCATTAGCGGGGACTCACAATGAGCAGTTCTTC.

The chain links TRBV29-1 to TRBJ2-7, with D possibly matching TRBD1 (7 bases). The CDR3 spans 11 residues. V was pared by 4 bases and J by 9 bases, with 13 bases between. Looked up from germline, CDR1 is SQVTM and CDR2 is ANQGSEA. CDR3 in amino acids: CSVGQGGGQYF. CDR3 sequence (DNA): TGCAGCGTTGGCCAGGGGGGCGGGCAGTACTTC.

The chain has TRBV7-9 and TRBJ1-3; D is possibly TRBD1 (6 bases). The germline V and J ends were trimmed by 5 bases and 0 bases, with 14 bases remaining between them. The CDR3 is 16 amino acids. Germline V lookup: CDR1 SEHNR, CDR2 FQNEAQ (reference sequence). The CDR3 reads CASSDYQGLSGNTIYF. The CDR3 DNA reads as TGTGCCAGCAGCGACTACCAGGGGCTCTCTGGAAACACCATATATTTT. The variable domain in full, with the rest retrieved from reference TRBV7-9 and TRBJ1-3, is DTGVSQNPRHKITKRGQNVTFRCDPISEHNRLYWYRQTLGQGPEFLTYFQNEAQLEKSRLLSDRFSAERPKGSFSTLEIQRTEQGDSAMYLCASSDYQGLSGNTIYFGEGSWLTVV.

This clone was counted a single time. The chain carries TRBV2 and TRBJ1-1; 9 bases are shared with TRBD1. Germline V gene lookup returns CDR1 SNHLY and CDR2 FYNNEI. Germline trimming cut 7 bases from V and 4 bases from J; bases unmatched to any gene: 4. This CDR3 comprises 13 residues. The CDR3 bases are TGTGCCAGCACTAAGGACAGGGGCACTGAAGCTTTCTTT. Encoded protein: CASTKDRGTEAFF.

The CDR3: CASSLDRGSGNTIYF. CDR3 bases: TGTGCCAGCAGCTTAGACAGGGGCTCTGGAAACACCATATATTTT. The chain links TRBV13 to TRBJ1-3, with 7 bases that match TRBD1. Germline CDR1 reads PRHDT; CDR2 reads FYEKMQ (reference sequence). J lost 0 bases, V lost 1 base, and 0 bases had no gene match. The CDR3 is 15 amino acids.

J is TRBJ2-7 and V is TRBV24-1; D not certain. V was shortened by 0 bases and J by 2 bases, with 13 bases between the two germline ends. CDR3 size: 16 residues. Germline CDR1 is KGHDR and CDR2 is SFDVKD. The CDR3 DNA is TGTGCCACCAGTGATTTGAGAGAGAGGTTCACCTACGAGCAGTACTTC. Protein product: CATSDLRERFTYEQYF.

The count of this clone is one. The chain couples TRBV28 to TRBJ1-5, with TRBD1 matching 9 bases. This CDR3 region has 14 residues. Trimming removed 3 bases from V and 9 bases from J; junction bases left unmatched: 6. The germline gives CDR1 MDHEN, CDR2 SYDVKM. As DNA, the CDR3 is TGTGCCAGCAGTTTGGGACAGGGCATTTGGCCCCAGCATTTT. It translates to CASSLGQGIWPQHF.

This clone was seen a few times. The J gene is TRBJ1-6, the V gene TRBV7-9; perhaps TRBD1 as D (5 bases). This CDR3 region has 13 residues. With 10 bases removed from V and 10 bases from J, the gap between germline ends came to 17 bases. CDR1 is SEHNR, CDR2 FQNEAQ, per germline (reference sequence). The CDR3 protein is CATGRGFGSPLHF. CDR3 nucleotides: TGTGCCACTGGCCGGGGGTTCGGGTCACCCCTCCACTTT.

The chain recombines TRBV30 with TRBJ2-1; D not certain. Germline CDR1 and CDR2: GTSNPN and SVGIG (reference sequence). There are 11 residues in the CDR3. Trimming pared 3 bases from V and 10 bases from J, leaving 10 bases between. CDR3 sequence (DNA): TGTGCCTGGAGCGCCGGTCGGGAGCAGTTCTTC. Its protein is CAWSAGREQFF.

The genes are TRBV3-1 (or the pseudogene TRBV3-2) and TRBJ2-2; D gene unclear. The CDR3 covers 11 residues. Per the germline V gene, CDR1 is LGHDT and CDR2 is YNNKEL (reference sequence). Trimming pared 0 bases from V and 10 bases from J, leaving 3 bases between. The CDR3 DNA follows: TGTGCCAGCAGCCAAGATAAGGAGCTGTTTTTT. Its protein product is CASSQDKELFF.

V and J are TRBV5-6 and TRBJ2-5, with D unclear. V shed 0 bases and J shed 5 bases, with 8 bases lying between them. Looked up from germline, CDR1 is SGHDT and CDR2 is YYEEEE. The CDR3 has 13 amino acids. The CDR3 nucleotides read TGTGCCAGCAGCTTGGGCCCCGCGGAGACCCAGTACTTC. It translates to CASSLGPAETQYF.

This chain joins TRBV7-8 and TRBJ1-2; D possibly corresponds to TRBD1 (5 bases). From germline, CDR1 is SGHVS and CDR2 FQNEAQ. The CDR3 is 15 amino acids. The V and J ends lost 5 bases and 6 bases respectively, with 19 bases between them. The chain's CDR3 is CASSLRTTERDGYTF. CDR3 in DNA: TGTGCCAGCAGCCTCCGAACGACAGAAAGGGATGGCTACACCTTC.

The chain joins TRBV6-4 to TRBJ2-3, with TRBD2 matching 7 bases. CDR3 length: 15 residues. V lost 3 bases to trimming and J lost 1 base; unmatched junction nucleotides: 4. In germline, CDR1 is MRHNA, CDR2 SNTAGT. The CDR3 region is CASSESSGGTDTQYF. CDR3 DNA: TGTGCCAGCAGTGAGTCGAGCGGGGGCACAGATACGCAGTATTTT.